This is a list of T cell receptor beta chains from one sample in a study of regulatory T cells in long-lasting Graves disease. TCRdb analysed the multiplex PCR reads with MiXCR anew, one entry per CDR3 protein. The repertoire holds over 300,000 distinct CDR3 sequences, with 15% to 18% as singletons. The material was peripheral blood mononuclear cells (PBMCs), obtained at new diagnosis, from a patient treated with antithyroid drugs. These receptors all come from a female donor with Graves disease. The CDR3 runs from the conserved cysteine through the conserved F or W.

>TRBJ2-7|TRBV15
CATSRGITLGGEQYF
>TRBJ2-1|TRBV2
CASRNRDRNNEQFF
>TRBJ2-1|TRBV20-1
CSARSLGGLEFF
>TRBJ2-2|TRBV11-1
CASSLHFASGSSGELFF
>TRBJ1-4|TRBV15
CATSRRTGGDEKLFF
>TRBJ2-7|TRBV5-5
CASSLWGGAMPYEQYF
>TRBJ2-5|TRBV6-2/TRBV6-3
CASSFSWETQYF
>TRBJ2-5|TRBV7-6
CASSYGLGPRETQYF
>TRBJ2-2|TRBV7-2
CASSLRGGRAGTGELFF
>TRBJ2-7|TRBV6-2/TRBV6-3
CAISVGGAVDEQYF
>TRBJ2-6|TRBV12-3/TRBV12-4
CASSADRGLSGANVLTF
>TRBJ1-1|TRBV7-9
CASSSPDRDGRAFF
>TRBJ1-1|TRBV20-1
CSARVGGPLNTEAFF
>TRBJ1-5|TRBV20-1
CSARDRPAIPRGNQPQHF
>TRBJ2-2|TRBV12-3/TRBV12-4
CASSYRQGATGELFF
>TRBJ2-3|TRBV6-5
CASSYAGLAAPVTDTQYF
>TRBJ1-4|TRBV6-5
CASSYKGQGGGGRRKLFF
>TRBJ2-1|TRBV12-5
CASGLVADTAPGLAGADEQFF
>TRBJ1-2|TRBV24-1
CATSDRGTDANYGYTF
>TRBJ2-5|TRBV20-1
CSARTDQETQYF
>TRBJ2-5|TRBV29-1
CSAFEWGETQYF
>TRBJ1-5|TRBV25-1
CASMGQEFDQPQHF
>TRBJ2-2|TRBV19
CASSIDNRAGRIGDTGELFF
>TRBJ2-2|TRBV6-2/TRBV6-3
CASSYSGDTGELFF
>TRBJ1-2|TRBV4-1
CASSQVLSTVDGYTF
>TRBJ2-2|TRBV5-1
CASSGTSGSPLRTGELFF
>TRBJ2-3|TRBV6-2/TRBV6-3
CASIWDRGPDTQYF
>TRBJ2-7|TRBV27
CASSLNRGGSEQYF
>TRBJ1-2|TRBV19
CASSIAQGWDGYTF
>TRBJ2-3|TRBV14
CASSPLGTSGEDTQYF
>TRBJ2-5|TRBV6-1
CASSPGRGGAGLETQYF
>TRBJ2-3|TRBV11-1
CASSLAGPSGTDF
>TRBJ2-7|TRBV10-3
CAISGGTGDSEQYF
>TRBJ2-3|TRBV28
CASSSLAGKSTDTQYF
>TRBJ2-7|TRBV7-3
CASSFRTTGGYEQYF
>TRBJ1-1|TRBV28
CAVAAHMNTEAFF
>TRBJ1-1|TRBV10-3
CAISKPGGGGTEAFF
>TRBJ2-3|TRBV27
CASSFVSSGSADTQYF
>TRBJ2-5|TRBV12-3/TRBV12-4
CASSQGLGETQYF
>TRBJ2-3|TRBV28
CASGRSRDTQYF
>TRBJ2-7|TRBV20-1
CSARDDLLSSYEQYF
>TRBJ1-1|TRBV6-2/TRBV6-3
CASSYSESNTEAFF
>TRBJ2-7|TRBV5-1
CASSLLGRSSHEQYF
>TRBJ2-7|TRBV7-9
CASSFSLGGRLHEQYF
>TRBJ2-5|TRBV18
CASSPSQSPQETQYF
>TRBJ2-5|TRBV4-3
CASSQDRGRGETQYF
>TRBJ1-1|TRBV5-1
CASSEGALNTEAFF
>-|TRBV11-2
CASSSRAGEREQFF
>TRBJ2-4|TRBV19
CASSIMFGAKNIQYF
>TRBJ1-5|TRBV5-1
CASSLRGQGAGQPQHF
>TRBJ2-3|TRBV5-5
CASSPTGTSGLTQYF
>TRBJ1-3|TRBV4-1
CASRKTEPLSGNTIYF
>TRBJ2-2|TRBV29-1
CSVGQPYTGELFF